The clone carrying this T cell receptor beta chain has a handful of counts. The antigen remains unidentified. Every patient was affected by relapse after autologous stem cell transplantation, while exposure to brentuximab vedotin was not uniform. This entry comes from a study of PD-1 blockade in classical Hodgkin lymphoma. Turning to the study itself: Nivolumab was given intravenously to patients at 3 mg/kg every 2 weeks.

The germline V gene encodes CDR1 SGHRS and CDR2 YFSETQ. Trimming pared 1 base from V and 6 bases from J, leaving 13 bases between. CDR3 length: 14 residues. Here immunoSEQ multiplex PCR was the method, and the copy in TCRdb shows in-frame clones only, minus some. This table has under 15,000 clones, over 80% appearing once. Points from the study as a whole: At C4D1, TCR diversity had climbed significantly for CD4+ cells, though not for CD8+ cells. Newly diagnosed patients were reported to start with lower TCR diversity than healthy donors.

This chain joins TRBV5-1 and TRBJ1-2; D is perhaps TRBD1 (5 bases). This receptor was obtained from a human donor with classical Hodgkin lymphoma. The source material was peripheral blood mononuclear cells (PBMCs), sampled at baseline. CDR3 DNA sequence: TGCGCCAGCAGCTTGTCGGGGACGGCGGATGGCTACACCTTC. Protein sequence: CASSLSGTADGYTF.